The 23 T cell receptor beta chains reported below all come from one sample, sequenced in a study of shared clonotypes between healthy human individuals. The method was immunoSEQ multiplex PCR; TCRdb's version includes in-frame clones alone and lacks a portion of them. Among more than 550,000 clones listed, roughly two thirds were seen once. Sequenced input: memory CD4+ T cells sorted from blood. Subset of the sample: CD45RA-negative fraction. Every receptor here comes from a woman in her 30s in good health.

The V and J genes are TRBV2 and TRBJ1-2; D unresolved. Germline CDR1 is SNHLY and CDR2 is FYNNEI. This CDR3 has 14 amino acids. Trimming removed 1 base from V and 8 bases from J, with 14 bases in between. The CDR3 region is CASSEEWTAKGYTF. CDR3 coding DNA: TGTGCCAGCAGTGAAGAATGGACGGCCAAGGGCTACACCTTC.

The chain carries TRBV28 and TRBJ1-5; 7 nucleotides line up with TRBD1. CDR3 size: 15 residues. Germline CDR1 is MDHEN and CDR2 is SYDVKM. The J segment lost 4 bases and the V segment lost 4 bases, leaving 7 bases of the junction unmatched. In DNA form, the CDR3 reads TGTGCCAGCAGTTCGTACAAGGGGGCAAATCAGCCCCAGCATTTT. This gives the protein CASSSYKGANQPQHF.

The rearrangement links TRBV6-1 to TRBJ1-5; D is uncertain. The CDR3 sequence is 13 residues long. In germline, CDR1 is MNHNS, CDR2 SASEGT. V gave up 7 bases and J gave up 10 bases, with 17 bases separating them. CDR3 sequence reads: CASTKEGKGPQHF. The DNA for the CDR3 is TGTGCCAGCACCAAAGAGGGTAAAGGACCCCAGCATTTT.

This rearrangement joins TRBV2 to TRBJ2-7, with D unclear. Trimming removed 3 bases at V and 1 base at J, with 7 bases between. The CDR3 loop spans 13 amino acids. Germline V lookup: CDR1 SNHLY, CDR2 FYNNEI. CDR3 amino acids: CASSEIESYEQYF. For the CDR3, the DNA is TGTGCCAGCAGTGAGATCGAGTCCTACGAGCAGTACTTC.

This clone turned up a few times. The chain is built from TRBV2 and TRBJ2-7, with 9 bases matching TRBD1. V trimming: 6 bases; J trimming: 0 bases; junction bases outside the gene matches: 6. The CDR3 is 15 residues long. The germline gives CDR1 SNHLY, CDR2 FYNNEI. The CDR3 DNA reads TGTGCCAGCAGCGCACAGGGGGCAAGCTCCTACGAGCAGTACTTC. It yields the protein CASSAQGASSYEQYF.

This clone was recorded a few times. The identical CDR3 is also encoded by other nucleotide sequences in the sample. The J gene is TRBJ2-5, the V gene TRBV5-1, with TRBD1 matching 9 bases. Germline CDR1 and CDR2: SGHRS and YFSETQ. The CDR3 is 15 amino acids. J lost 4 bases, V lost 0 bases, and 4 bases had no gene match. CDR3 sequence reads: CASSLGDRDLETQYF. The CDR3 nucleotides read TGCGCCAGCAGCTTGGGGGACAGGGACCTAGAGACCCAGTACTTC.

The chain has TRBV28 and TRBJ2-7; 7 nucleotides match TRBD1. The CDR3 sequence is 14 residues long. CDR1 and CDR2 from the germline V gene are MDHEN and SYDVKM. Trimming removed 5 bases from V and 2 bases from J; junction bases left unmatched: 6. The CDR3 DNA sequence: TGTGCCAGCAGTACTCGACAGGGACCCTACGAGCAGTACTTC. Its translation is CASSTRQGPYEQYF.

The chain employs TRBV7-9 and TRBJ2-7; no clear D gene. V was clipped by 1 base and J by 3 bases, with 7 bases between them. Germline CDR1 SEHNR, CDR2 FQNEAQ (reference sequence). The CDR3 length is 13 residues. This CDR3 is CASSLGSHYEQYF. The CDR3 bases are TGTGCCAGCAGCTTAGGCAGCCACTACGAGCAGTACTTC.

The chain couples TRBV4-1 to TRBJ2-3; D unresolved. Germline CDR1 is MGHRA and CDR2 is YSYEKL. The CDR3 totals 14 residues. V lost 0 bases, J lost 0 bases, and 4 bases lay in between. This CDR3 is CASSQDLSTDTQYF. The CDR3 DNA reads as TGCGCCAGCAGCCAAGATCTTAGCACAGATACGCAGTATTTT.

About this clone itself: This sample includes further DNA sequences coding for the same CDR3. The rearrangement joins TRBV7-9 to TRBJ2-3; 12 bases are a match to TRBD2. After removal of 3 bases from V and 0 bases from J, the junction contained 1 base not matched to a gene. The CDR3 is 16 residues long. Germline lookup yields CDR1 SEHNR and CDR2 FQNEAQ (reference sequence). The CDR3 DNA reads as TGTGCCAGCAGCTTGGGACTAGCGGGCAGCACAGATACGCAGTATTTT. Residues: CASSLGLAGSTDTQYF. Full variable domain (outside the CDR3, taken from reference TRBV7-9 and TRBJ2-3): DTGVSQNPRHKITKRGQNVTFRCDPISEHNRLYWYRQTLGQGPEFLTYFQNEAQLEKSRLLSDRFSAERPKGSFSTLEIQRTEQGDSAMYLCASSLGLAGSTDTQYFGPGTRLTVL.

V is TRBV19 and J is TRBJ2-2; D is perhaps TRBD2 (5 bases). Looked up from germline, CDR1 is LNHDA and CDR2 is SQIVND (reference sequence). The ends were cut back, 3 bases at V and 6 bases at J, with 11 bases in the middle. The CDR3 length is 14 residues. This CDR3 reads CASSIRVGAGELFF. Here the CDR3 DNA reads TGTGCCAGTAGTATTCGTGTGGGAGCCGGGGAGCTGTTTTTT. The full variable domain, completed using reference TRBV19 and TRBJ2-2, is DGGITQSPKYLFRKEGQNVTLSCEQNLNHDAMYWYRQDPGQGLRLIYYSQIVNDFQKGDIAEGYSVSREKKESFPLTVTSAQKNPTAFYLCASSIRVGAGELFFGEGSRLTVL.

For this clone: A read error may account for a junction end that differs from germline. The chain uses TRBV28 and TRBJ1-2; tentative D call: TRBD1 (5 bases). Germline CDR1 reads MDHEN; CDR2 reads SYDVKM. The CDR3 runs 12 residues. CDR3: CASSFGVGRALF. The CDR3, as DNA: TGTGCCAGCAGTTTCGGGGTAGGCAGGGCGCTTTTC.

This clone was recorded a few times. The chain recombines TRBV10-2 with TRBJ2-1; no clear D gene. With 6 bases removed from V and 3 bases from J, the gap between germline ends came to 6 bases. There are 12 residues in the CDR3. The V gene's germline CDR1 is WSHSY and CDR2 SAAADI. The CDR3 loop reads CASSGYYNEQFF. The CDR3 region has the DNA TGCGCCAGCAGCGGATACTACAATGAGCAGTTCTTC.

This CDR3 reads CASSFTGGNQPQHF. DNA of the CDR3: TGTGCCAGCAGCTTCACGGGGGGCAATCAGCCCCAGCATTTT. This chain uses TRBV7-9 with TRBJ1-5, with TRBD1 as a possible D gene (5 bases). The CDR3 length is 14 residues. V was shortened by 3 bases and J by 2 bases, with 8 bases between the two germline ends. Looked up from germline, CDR1 is SEHNR and CDR2 is FQNEAQ (reference sequence).

The V call is TRBV7-2, the J call TRBJ2-5; no reliable D call. V shed 4 bases and J shed 5 bases, with 11 bases lying between them. The CDR3 has 13 residues. From germline, CDR1 is SGHTA and CDR2 FQGNSA. CDR3 nucleotides: TGTGCCAGCAGCTCCCACTGGTCGGAGACCCAGTACTTC. Its protein is CASSSHWSETQYF.

This chain joins TRBV28 and TRBJ1-5; D not certain. This CDR3 is built from 15 residues. Trimming removed 3 bases at V and 3 bases at J, with 12 bases between. In germline, CDR1 is MDHEN, CDR2 SYDVKM. The CDR3 protein is CASSLELRNNQPQHF. The DNA for the CDR3 is TGTGCCAGCAGTTTGGAACTTCGCAACAATCAGCCCCAGCATTTT. Looking up the rest from reference TRBV28 and TRBJ1-5 gives the full variable domain: DVKVTQSSRYLVKRTGEKVFLECVQDMDHENMFWYRQDPGLGLRLIYFSYDVKMKEKGDIPEGYSVSREKKERFSLILESASTNQTSMYLCASSLELRNNQPQHFGDGTRLSIL.

This clone was detected once. The chain carries TRBV29-1 and TRBJ2-5, with D perhaps TRBD2 (6 bases). The CDR3 runs to 13 residues. Germline V gene sequence: CDR1 SQVTM, CDR2 ANQGSEA. Trimming pared 4 bases from V and 5 bases from J, leaving 14 bases between. The CDR3 protein is CSVGSSVGETQYF. In DNA form, the CDR3 reads TGCAGCGTTGGGTCTAGCGTTGGGGAGACCCAGTACTTC.

The genes are TRBV2 and TRBJ2-7; either TRBD1 or TRBD2 may fit D (5 bases each). V gave up 7 bases and J gave up 9 bases, with 16 bases separating them. The CDR3 extends over 12 amino acids. Germline CDR1 reads SNHLY; CDR2 reads FYNNEI. This CDR3 is CASTGQGGRQYF. The CDR3 coding sequence is TGTGCCAGCACAGGCCAGGGTGGGAGGCAGTACTTC.

The V gene is TRBV5-4, the J gene TRBJ2-7, with TRBD2 matching 9 bases. Germline CDR1 reads SGHNT; CDR2 reads YYREEE (reference sequence). The V segment lost 2 bases and the J segment 4 bases; nucleotides outside the gene matches: 16. The CDR3 is made up of 18 amino acids. The CDR3 spells CASSFKGIGREGLYEQYF. CDR3 DNA: TGTGCCAGCAGCTTTAAGGGTATCGGGCGGGAGGGCCTGTACGAGCAGTACTTC.

The chain has TRBV28 and TRBJ2-3; 10 bases fit TRBD1. Germline V gene lookup returns CDR1 MDHEN and CDR2 SYDVKM. Losses at the gene ends were 10 bases for V and 4 bases for J; bases not matched to a gene: 2. The CDR3 has 12 amino acids. As DNA, the CDR3 is TGTGCCACTGGACAGGGGGCAGATACGCAGTATTTT. Amino acids: CATGQGADTQYF.

This clone was detected only a few times. Other DNA sequences from this sample encode an identical CDR3 as well. The chain has TRBV4-1 and TRBJ2-3; tentative D call: TRBD1 (5 bases). V was cut by 1 base and J by 4 bases, with 9 bases left in between. CDR3 length equals 14 residues. Germline V gene lookup returns CDR1 MGHRA and CDR2 YSYEKL. The DNA of the CDR3 is TGCGCCAGCAGCCAAGTTCAGGGCCCAGATACGCAGTATTTT. Encoded protein: CASSQVQGPDTQYF.

This clone was recorded many times. J is TRBJ2-1 and V is TRBV4-1; 9 bases agree with TRBD2. Losses at the gene ends were 2 bases for V and 10 bases for J; bases not matched to a gene: 9. Germline CDR1 and CDR2: MGHRA and YSYEKL. The CDR3 extends over 15 amino acids. CDR3 residues: CASSQNSGSQEEQFF. CDR3 coding DNA: TGCGCCAGCAGCCAAAATAGCGGGAGTCAGGAAGAGCAGTTCTTC.

This chain links TRBV7-3 with TRBJ1-5; 10 bases agree with TRBD1. The germline V gene has CDR1 SGHTA and CDR2 FQGTGA. J gave up 6 bases and V 5 bases, and 4 bases lay outside the gene matches. The CDR3 extends over 14 amino acids. CDR3 loop: CASSRTGGGQPQHF. CDR3 sequence (DNA): TGTGCCAGCAGCCGGACAGGGGGAGGTCAGCCCCAGCATTTT.